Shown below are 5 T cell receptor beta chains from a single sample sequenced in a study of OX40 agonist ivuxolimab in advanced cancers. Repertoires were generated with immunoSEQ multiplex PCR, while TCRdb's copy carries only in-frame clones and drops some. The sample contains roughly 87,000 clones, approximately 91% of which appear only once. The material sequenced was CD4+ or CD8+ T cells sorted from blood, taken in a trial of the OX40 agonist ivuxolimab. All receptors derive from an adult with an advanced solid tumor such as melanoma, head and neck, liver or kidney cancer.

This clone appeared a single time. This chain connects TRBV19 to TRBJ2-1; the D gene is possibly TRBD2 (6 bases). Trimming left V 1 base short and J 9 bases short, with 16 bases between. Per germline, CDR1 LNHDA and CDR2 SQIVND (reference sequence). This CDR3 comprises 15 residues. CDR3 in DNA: TGTGCCAGTAGTATAGCGTCACAGACCGGGGGTGAGCAGTTCTTC. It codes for CASSIASQTGGEQFF.

CDR3 DNA sequence: TGTGCCAGCAACCGGGACGCGGAATCACCCCTCCACTTT. The encoded protein is CASNRDAESPLHF. The V and J genes are TRBV2 and TRBJ1-6; D might be TRBD1 (5 bases). This CDR3 has 13 residues. The germline V gene encodes CDR1 SNHLY and CDR2 FYNNEI. The ends were cut back, 7 bases at V and 10 bases at J, with 14 bases in the middle.

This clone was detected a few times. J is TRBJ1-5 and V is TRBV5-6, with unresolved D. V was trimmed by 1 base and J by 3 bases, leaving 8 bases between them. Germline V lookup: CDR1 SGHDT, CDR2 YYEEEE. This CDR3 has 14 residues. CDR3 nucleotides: TGTGCCAGCAGCTTGTTTCAGATCAATCAGCCCCAGCATTTT. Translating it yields CASSLFQINQPQHF.

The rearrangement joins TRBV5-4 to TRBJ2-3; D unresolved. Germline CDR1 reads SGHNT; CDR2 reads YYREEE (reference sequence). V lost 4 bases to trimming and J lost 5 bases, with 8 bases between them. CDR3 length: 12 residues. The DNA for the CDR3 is TGTGCCAGCAGCCAACGTAGAGATACGCAGTATTTT. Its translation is CASSQRRDTQYF.

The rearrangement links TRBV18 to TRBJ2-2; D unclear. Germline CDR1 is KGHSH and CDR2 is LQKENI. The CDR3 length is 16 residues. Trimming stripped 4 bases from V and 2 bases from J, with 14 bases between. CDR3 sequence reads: CASSQTRTYNTGELFF. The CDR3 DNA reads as TGTGCCAGCTCACAAACCCGCACTTATAACACCGGGGAGCTGTTTTTT.